The 20 T cell receptor beta chains below were found in one sample sequenced in a study of blood T cell repertoires in COVID-19. The protocol was immunoSEQ multiplex PCR, while the TCRdb copy is restricted to in-frame clones and leaves out a portion. The table has roughly 240,000 clones, approximately 85% seen once. Sequenced: peripheral blood. Receptor source: a man between 45 and 60 years old with COVID-19, enrolled during active disease.

The chain joins TRBV6-2 or TRBV6-3 to TRBJ1-5; D gene unclear. This CDR3 is built from 18 residues. Trimming took 4 bases from V and 7 from J, leaving 26 bases between them. Per the germline V gene, CDR1 is MNHEY and CDR2 is SVGEGT. For the CDR3, the DNA is TGTGCCAGCAGTTCCCAACGTAGTGGTGGTAGCCCCCAGCAGCCCCAGCATTTT. Amino acids: CASSSQRSGGSPQQPQHF.

The J gene is TRBJ1-1, the V gene TRBV10-3; the match to TRBD1 covers 10 bases. CDR1 ENHRY and CDR2 SYGVKD come from the germline V gene. Losses at the gene ends were 2 bases for V and 4 bases for J; bases not matched to a gene: 10. The CDR3 is 17 amino acids. The CDR3 protein is CAISEPTDRGISTEAFF. In DNA form, the CDR3 reads TGTGCCATCAGTGAGCCAACGGACAGGGGGATAAGCACTGAAGCTTTCTTT.

The chain carries TRBV11-2 and TRBJ1-2; no definite D call. Looked up from germline, CDR1 is SGHAT and CDR2 is FQNNGV. V was pared by 4 bases and J by 0 bases, with 15 bases between. The CDR3 spans 16 residues. The CDR3 bases are TGTGCCAGCAGCTCTAGCAGCGTCACAGCTAACTATGGCTACACCTTC. Encoded protein: CASSSSSVTANYGYTF.

This chain uses TRBV11-2 with TRBJ2-3; weak D call: TRBD1 (7 bases). The CDR3 runs 15 residues. The germline CDR1 and CDR2 sequences are SGHAT and FQNNGV. V gave up 1 base and J gave up 4 bases, with 12 bases separating them. This CDR3 is CASSLVEGASDTQYF. The DNA of the CDR3 is TGTGCCAGCAGCTTAGTGGAGGGGGCTTCAGATACGCAGTATTTT.

The DNA of the CDR3 is TGTGCCAGTACCCCCCCGGGGACAACCTATGGCTACACCTTC. As protein: CASTPPGTTYGYTF. V usage is TRBV19 and J usage is TRBJ1-2, with a possible D match to TRBD1 (6 bases). The V end lost 7 bases, the J end lost 4 bases, and 16 bases lay between the germline ends. The V gene's germline CDR1 is LNHDA and CDR2 SQIVND (reference sequence). The CDR3 runs to 14 residues.

V and J are TRBV5-1 and TRBJ2-2; 8 bases align to TRBD1. The CDR3 has 15 amino acids. Germline V gene lookup returns CDR1 SGHRS and CDR2 YFSETQ. V lost 5 bases, J lost 1 base, and 4 bases stayed unmatched. The CDR3 sequence: CASRTGTGNTGELFF. CDR3 in DNA: TGCGCCAGCAGAACCGGGACAGGGAACACCGGGGAGCTGTTTTTT. Combining the CDR3 with reference TRBV5-1 and TRBJ2-2 gives the whole variable domain KAGVTQTPRYLIKTRGQQVTLSCSPISGHRSVSWYQQTPGQGLQFLFEYFSETQRNKGNFPGRFSGRQFSNSRSEMNVSTLELGDSALYLCASRTGTGNTGELFFGEGSRLTVL.

The chain uses TRBV28 and TRBJ1-5; a weak D match, TRBD1 (5 bases). Germline CDR1 reads MDHEN; CDR2 reads SYDVKM. The CDR3 is 18 residues long. V was pared by 4 bases and J by 0 bases, with 19 bases between. For the CDR3, the DNA is TGTGCCAGCAGTTCACCCCCCGGACACCGTTATAGCAATCAGCCCCAGCATTTT. Protein sequence: CASSSPPGHRYSNQPQHF.

The J gene is TRBJ1-1, the V gene TRBV5-1; 8 bases align to TRBD1. This CDR3 comprises 13 residues. V trimming: 6 bases; J trimming: 3 bases; junction bases outside the gene matches: 4. Germline V gene data show CDR1 as SGHRS and CDR2 as YFSETQ. Here the CDR3 reads CASTLDRDTEAFF. DNA of the CDR3: TGCGCCAGCACCCTGGACAGGGACACTGAAGCTTTCTTT.

This chain links TRBV30 with TRBJ2-2, with 8 nucleotides matching TRBD2. Germline V lookup: CDR1 GTSNPN, CDR2 SVGIG (reference sequence). This CDR3 contains 18 residues. V lost 1 base and J lost 2; bases outside the gene matches: 12. Here the CDR3 DNA reads TGTGCCTGGAGTGGGTACCGGGGGGGCGGATATAACACCGGGGAGCTGTTTTTT. Translating it yields CAWSGYRGGGYNTGELFF.

A single count supports this clone. V usage is TRBV11-3 and J usage is TRBJ2-2; 7 positions match TRBD1. The germline gives CDR1 SGHNT, CDR2 YENEEA. Germline trimming cut 5 bases from V and 0 bases from J; bases unmatched to any gene: 18. The CDR3 is made up of 20 amino acids. This CDR3 reads CASSPGESIGGVPNTGELFF. The DNA of the CDR3 is TGTGCCAGCAGCCCAGGGGAAAGTATAGGGGGCGTCCCGAACACCGGGGAGCTGTTTTTT.

This chain connects TRBV4-1 to TRBJ2-1, with D possibly matching TRBD1 (7 bases). Germline CDR1 MGHRA, CDR2 YSYEKL. V gave up 3 bases and J gave up 4 bases, with 16 bases separating them. CDR3 length: 16 amino acids. The CDR3 DNA sequence: TGCGCCAGCAGCCATCCAACGGGGGACAGTTACAATGAGCAGTTCTTC. Amino acids: CASSHPTGDSYNEQFF.

This clone has a handful of counts. V usage is TRBV11-2 and J usage is TRBJ2-1; no definite D call. CDR1 and CDR2 from the germline V gene are SGHAT and FQNNGV. V lost 0 bases and J lost 3, with 9 bases in between. The CDR3 extends over 15 amino acids. The CDR3 loop is CASSLDRGDYNEQFF. CDR3 nucleotide sequence: TGTGCCAGCAGCTTAGATCGAGGAGACTACAATGAGCAGTTCTTC.

This clone was detected once. This rearrangement joins TRBV5-4 to TRBJ2-5; D ambiguous. Per the germline V gene, CDR1 is SGHNT and CDR2 is YYREEE (reference sequence). The V gene lost 4 bases and the J gene lost 3 bases, with 7 bases spanning the gap. This CDR3 is 12 amino acids long. The CDR3 nucleotides are TGTGCCAGCAGCATAACGGAAGAGACCCAGTACTTC. It encodes CASSITEETQYF. Combining the CDR3 with reference TRBV5-4 and TRBJ2-5 gives the whole variable domain ETGVTQSPTHLIKTRGQQVTLRCSSQSGHNTVSWYQQALGQGPQFIFQYYREEENGRGNFPPRFSGLQFPNYSSELNVNALELDDSALYLCASSITEETQYFGPGTRLLVL.

The gene calls are TRBV30 and TRBJ1-6, with D perhaps matching TRBD1 (6 bases). The CDR3 is made up of 14 amino acids. CDR1 and CDR2 (germline): GTSNPN, SVGIG (reference sequence). Trimming cost V 0 bases and J 5 bases, with 8 bases left between them. The CDR3 is CAWSVGTNNSPLHF. The CDR3 DNA reads as TGTGCCTGGAGTGTTGGGACAAATAATTCACCCCTCCACTTT.

The gene calls are TRBV9 and TRBJ1-2; TRBD1 matches at 7 bases. Germline CDR1 is SGDLS and CDR2 is YYNGEE. The CDR3 consists of 15 residues. Trimming cost V 3 bases and J 4 bases; bases outside gene matches: 9. CDR3 bases: TGTGCCAGCAGCGCACAGGGGAATTTAGGCTATGGCTACACCTTC. As protein: CASSAQGNLGYGYTF.

Regarding this clone: The junction departs from germline at one end; a sequencing error may be responsible. This chain's CDR3 is CASSQDRGGGYSTNF. The DNA for the CDR3 is TGTGCCAGCAGCCAAGATCGAGGGGGTGGTTACAGTACAAACTTC. V gene TRBV3-1 (or the pseudogene TRBV3-2) combines with J gene TRBJ2-5; the D gene is possibly TRBD1 (6 bases). This CDR3 is built from 15 residues. The germline V gene has CDR1 LGHDT and CDR2 YNNKEL (reference sequence).

V and J are TRBV28 and TRBJ2-1; 7 positions agree with TRBD2. This CDR3 is 15 amino acids long. Per germline, CDR1 MDHEN and CDR2 SYDVKM. Germline trimming cut 5 bases from V and 7 bases from J; bases unmatched to any gene: 11. The CDR3 protein is CASSKAGPAVNEQFF. In DNA, the CDR3 is TGTGCCAGCAGTAAAGCGGGACCGGCGGTTAATGAGCAGTTCTTC.

The chain joins TRBV4-2 to TRBJ1-1; tentative D call: TRBD1 (6 bases). Deletions cut 5 bases from V and 7 bases from J, with 8 bases between. The CDR3 runs to 11 residues. Germline-derived CDR1 and CDR2 are LGHNA and YNFKEQ. This CDR3 is CASSGGIEAFF. CDR3 coding DNA: TGTGCCAGCAGCGGGGGCATTGAAGCTTTCTTT.

The rearrangement joins TRBV7-2 to TRBJ2-1; D is possibly TRBD1 (6 bases). V lost 1 base to trimming and J lost 5 bases, with 15 bases between them. This CDR3 region has 16 residues. Germline V gives CDR1 SGHTA, CDR2 FQGNSA. Here the CDR3 DNA reads TGTGCCAGCAGCTTAGGACCAGGGGCTATGGACAATGAGCAGTTCTTC. Amino acids: CASSLGPGAMDNEQFF.

The V and J genes are TRBV13 and TRBJ1-4; a weak D match, TRBD1 (5 bases). V dropped 4 bases and J dropped 3 bases, with 12 bases sitting between them. The CDR3 length is 15 residues. Germline V CDR1 and CDR2: PRHDT, FYEKMQ (reference sequence). This CDR3 reads CASSSQGDPNEKLFF. As DNA, the CDR3 is TGTGCCAGCAGCTCGCAGGGTGATCCTAATGAAAAACTGTTTTTT. Using reference TRBV13 and TRBJ1-4 for the parts outside the CDR3, the full variable domain is AAGVIQSPRHLIKEKRETATLKCYPIPRHDTVYWYQQGPGQDPQFLISFYEKMQSDKGSIPDRFSAQQFSDYHSELNMSSLELGDSALYFCASSSQGDPNEKLFFGSGTQLSVL.